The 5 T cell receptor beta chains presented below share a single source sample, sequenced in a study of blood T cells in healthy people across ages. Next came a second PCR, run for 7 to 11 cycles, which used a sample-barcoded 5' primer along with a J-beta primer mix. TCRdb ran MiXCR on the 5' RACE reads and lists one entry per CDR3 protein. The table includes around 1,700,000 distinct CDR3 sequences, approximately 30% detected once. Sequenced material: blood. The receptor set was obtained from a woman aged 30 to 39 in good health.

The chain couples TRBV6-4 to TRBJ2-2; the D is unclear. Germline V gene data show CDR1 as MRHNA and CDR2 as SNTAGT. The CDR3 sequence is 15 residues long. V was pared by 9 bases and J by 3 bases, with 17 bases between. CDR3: CASSPRRGDTGELFF. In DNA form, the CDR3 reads TGTGCCAGTAGCCCTCGGAGAGGTGACACCGGGGAGCTGTTTTTT.

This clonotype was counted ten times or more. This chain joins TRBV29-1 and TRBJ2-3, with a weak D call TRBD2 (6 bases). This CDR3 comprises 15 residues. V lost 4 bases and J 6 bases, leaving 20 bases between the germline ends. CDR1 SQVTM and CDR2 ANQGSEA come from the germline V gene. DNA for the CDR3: TGCAGCGTTGTCGGCGGACGGGGGTTGTTGGATACGCAGTATTTT. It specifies CSVVGGRGLLDTQYF.

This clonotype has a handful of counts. The CDR3 sequence is CASSLNGVSYNEQFF. The CDR3, as DNA: TGTGCCAGCAGCTTAAACGGGGTCTCCTACAATGAGCAGTTCTTC. The chain is built from TRBV7-3 and TRBJ2-1, with TRBD2 as a possible D gene (5 bases). In germline, CDR1 is SGHTA, CDR2 FQGTGA. The CDR3 has 15 residues. Trimming shortened V by 1 base and J by 0 bases, and 7 bases separated the two germline ends.

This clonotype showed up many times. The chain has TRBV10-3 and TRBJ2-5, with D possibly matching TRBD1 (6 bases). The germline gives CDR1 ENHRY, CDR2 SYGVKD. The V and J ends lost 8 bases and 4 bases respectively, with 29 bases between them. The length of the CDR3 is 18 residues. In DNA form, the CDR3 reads TGTGCCATCTCCGGGGACACGAAACCTGATCGTTCTATAGAGACCCAGTACTTC. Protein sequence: CAISGDTKPDRSIETQYF.

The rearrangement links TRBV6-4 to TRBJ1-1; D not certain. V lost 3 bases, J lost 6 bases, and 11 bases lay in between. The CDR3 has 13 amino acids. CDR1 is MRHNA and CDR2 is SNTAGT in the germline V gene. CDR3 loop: CASSESVSAEAFF. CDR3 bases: TGTGCCAGCAGTGAGAGCGTTTCAGCTGAAGCTTTCTTT.